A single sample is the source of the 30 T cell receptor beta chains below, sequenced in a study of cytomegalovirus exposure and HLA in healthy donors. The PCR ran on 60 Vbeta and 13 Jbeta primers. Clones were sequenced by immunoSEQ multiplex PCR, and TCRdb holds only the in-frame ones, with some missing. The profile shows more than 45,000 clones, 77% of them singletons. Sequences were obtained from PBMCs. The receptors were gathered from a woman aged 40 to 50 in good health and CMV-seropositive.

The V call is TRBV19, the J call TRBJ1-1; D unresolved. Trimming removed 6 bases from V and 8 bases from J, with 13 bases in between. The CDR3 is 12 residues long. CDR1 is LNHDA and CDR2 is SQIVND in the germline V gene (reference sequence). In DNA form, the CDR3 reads TGTGCCAGTAGCCTCAACGGGGTAGAAGCTTTCTTT. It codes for CASSLNGVEAFF. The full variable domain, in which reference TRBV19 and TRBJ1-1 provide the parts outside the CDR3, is DGGITQSPKYLFRKEGQNVTLSCEQNLNHDAMYWYRQDPGQGLRLIYYSQIVNDFQKGDIAEGYSVSREKKESFPLTVTSAQKNPTAFYLCASSLNGVEAFFGQGTRLTVV.

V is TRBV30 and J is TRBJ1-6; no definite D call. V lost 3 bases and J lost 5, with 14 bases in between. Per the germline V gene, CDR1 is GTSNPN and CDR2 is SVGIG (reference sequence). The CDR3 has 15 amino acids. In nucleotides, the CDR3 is TGTGCCTGGAGGCTGAGCGGAGGCGATAATTCACCCCTCCACTTT. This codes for CAWRLSGGDNSPLHF.

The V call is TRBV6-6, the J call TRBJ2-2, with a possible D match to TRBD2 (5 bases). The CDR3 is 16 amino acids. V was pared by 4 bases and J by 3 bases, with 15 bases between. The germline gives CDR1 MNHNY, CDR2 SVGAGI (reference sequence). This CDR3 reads CASSLLGGFDTGELFF. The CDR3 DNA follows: TGTGCCAGCAGTTTACTAGGTGGCTTTGACACCGGGGAGCTGTTTTTT.

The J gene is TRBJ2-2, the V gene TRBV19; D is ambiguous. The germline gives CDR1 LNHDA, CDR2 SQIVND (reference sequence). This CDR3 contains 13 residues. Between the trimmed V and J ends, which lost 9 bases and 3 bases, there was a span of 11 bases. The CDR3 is CASKTPHTGELFF. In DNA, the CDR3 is TGTGCCAGCAAGACACCTCACACCGGGGAGCTGTTTTTT.

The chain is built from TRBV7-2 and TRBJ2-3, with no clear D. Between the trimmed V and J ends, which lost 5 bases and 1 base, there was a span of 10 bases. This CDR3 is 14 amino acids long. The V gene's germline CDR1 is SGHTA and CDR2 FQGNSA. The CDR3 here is CASSLVLGTDTQYF. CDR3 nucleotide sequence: TGTGCCAGCAGCCTAGTACTGGGCACAGATACGCAGTATTTT.

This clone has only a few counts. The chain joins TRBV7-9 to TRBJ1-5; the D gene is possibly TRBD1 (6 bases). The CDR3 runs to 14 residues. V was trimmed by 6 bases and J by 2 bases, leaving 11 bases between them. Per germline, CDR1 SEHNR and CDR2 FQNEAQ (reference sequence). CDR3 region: CASREEGGNQPQHF. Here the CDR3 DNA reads TGTGCCAGCAGAGAAGAGGGGGGCAATCAGCCCCAGCATTTT.

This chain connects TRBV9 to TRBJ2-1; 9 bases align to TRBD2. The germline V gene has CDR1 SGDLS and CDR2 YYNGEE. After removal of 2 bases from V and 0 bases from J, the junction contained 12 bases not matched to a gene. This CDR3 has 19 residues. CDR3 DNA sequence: TGTGCCAGCAGCGTCCTAGCGGGGCCGACCTCGAGCTCCTACAATGAGCAGTTCTTC. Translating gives CASSVLAGPTSSSYNEQFF.

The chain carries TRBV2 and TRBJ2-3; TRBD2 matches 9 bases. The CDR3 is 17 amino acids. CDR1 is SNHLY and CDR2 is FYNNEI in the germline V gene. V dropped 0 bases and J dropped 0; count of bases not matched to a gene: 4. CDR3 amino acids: CASSEARLAGSTDTQYF. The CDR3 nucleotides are TGTGCCAGCAGTGAAGCAAGGCTAGCGGGGAGCACAGATACGCAGTATTTT.

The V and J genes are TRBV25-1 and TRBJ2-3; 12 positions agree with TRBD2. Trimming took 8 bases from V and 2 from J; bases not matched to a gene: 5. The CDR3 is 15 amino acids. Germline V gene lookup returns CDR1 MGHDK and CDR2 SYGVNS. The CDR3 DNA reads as TGTGCCAGCGAATCTAGCGGGGGGGCCACAGATACGCAGTATTTT. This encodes CASESSGGATDTQYF.

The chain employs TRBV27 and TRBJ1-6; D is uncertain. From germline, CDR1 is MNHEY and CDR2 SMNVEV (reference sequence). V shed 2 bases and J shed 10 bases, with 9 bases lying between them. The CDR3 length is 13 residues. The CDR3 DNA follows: TGTGCCAGCAGTTTAATCCGGGAATCACCCCTCCACTTT. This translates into CASSLIRESPLHF.

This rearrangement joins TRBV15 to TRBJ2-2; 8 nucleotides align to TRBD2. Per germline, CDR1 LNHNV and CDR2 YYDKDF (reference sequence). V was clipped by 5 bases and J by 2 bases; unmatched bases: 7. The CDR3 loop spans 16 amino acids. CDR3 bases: TGTGCCACCAGCCCCGGGGCGGGGGGTAACACCGGGGAGCTGTTTTTT. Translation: CATSPGAGGNTGELFF.

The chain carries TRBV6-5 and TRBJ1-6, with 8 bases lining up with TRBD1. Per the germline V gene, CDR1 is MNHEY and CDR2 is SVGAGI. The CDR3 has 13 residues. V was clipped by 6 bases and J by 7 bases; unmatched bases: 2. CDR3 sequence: CASRGQANSPLHF. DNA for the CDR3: TGTGCCAGCAGGGGACAGGCCAATTCACCCCTCCACTTT.

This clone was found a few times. CDR3 loop: CASSLGQGGGAQYF. The DNA of the CDR3 is TGTGCCAGCAGCTTAGGGCAGGGCGGGGGTGCCCAGTACTTC. The chain combines TRBV7-8 with TRBJ2-5; 7 positions match TRBD2. Germline V gene data show CDR1 as SGHVS and CDR2 as FQNEAQ. Trimming cost V 1 base and J 9 bases; bases outside gene matches: 8. CDR3 length: 14 residues.

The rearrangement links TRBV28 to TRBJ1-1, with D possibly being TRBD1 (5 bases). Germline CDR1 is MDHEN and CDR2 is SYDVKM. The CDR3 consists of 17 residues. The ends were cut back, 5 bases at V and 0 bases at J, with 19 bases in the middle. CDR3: CASSPRQWSFMNTEAFF. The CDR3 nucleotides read TGTGCCAGCAGTCCGAGACAGTGGAGTTTCATGAACACTGAAGCTTTCTTT.

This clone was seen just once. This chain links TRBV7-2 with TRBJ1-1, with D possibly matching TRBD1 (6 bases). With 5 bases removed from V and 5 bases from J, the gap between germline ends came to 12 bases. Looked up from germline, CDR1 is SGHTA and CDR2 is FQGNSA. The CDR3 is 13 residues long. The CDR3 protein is CASSPRGATEAFF. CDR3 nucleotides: TGTGCCAGCAGCCCCCGGGGGGCGACTGAAGCTTTCTTT. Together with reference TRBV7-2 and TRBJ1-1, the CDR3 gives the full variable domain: GAGVSQSPSNKVTEKGKDVELRCDPISGHTALYWYRQSLGQGLEFLIYFQGNSAPDKSGLPSDRFSAERTGGSVSTLTIQRTQQEDSAVYLCASSPRGATEAFFGQGTRLTVV.

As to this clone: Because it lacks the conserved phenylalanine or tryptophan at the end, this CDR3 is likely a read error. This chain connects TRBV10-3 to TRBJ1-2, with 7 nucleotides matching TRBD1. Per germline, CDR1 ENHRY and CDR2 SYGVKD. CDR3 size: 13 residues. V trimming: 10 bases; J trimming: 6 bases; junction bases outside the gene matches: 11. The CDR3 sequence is CATRLGTVDGYTV. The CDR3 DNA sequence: TGTGCCACCCGACTCGGGACAGTCGATGGCTACACCGTC.

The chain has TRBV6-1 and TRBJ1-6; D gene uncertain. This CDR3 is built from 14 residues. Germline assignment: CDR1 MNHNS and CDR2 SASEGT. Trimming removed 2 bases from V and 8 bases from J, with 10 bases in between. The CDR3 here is CASSESPFYSPLHF. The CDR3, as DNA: TGTGCCAGCAGTGAATCCCCCTTCTATTCACCCCTCCACTTT.

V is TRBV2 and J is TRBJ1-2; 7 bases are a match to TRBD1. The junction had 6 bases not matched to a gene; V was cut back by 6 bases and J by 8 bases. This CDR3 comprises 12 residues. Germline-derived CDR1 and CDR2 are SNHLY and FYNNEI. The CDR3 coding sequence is TGTGCCAGCAGGAACAGGGGAGCCGGCTACACCTTC. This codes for CASRNRGAGYTF.

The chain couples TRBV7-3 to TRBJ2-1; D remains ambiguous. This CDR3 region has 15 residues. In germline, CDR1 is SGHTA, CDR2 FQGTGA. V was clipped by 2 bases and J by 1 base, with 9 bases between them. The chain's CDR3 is CASSLVRGSYNEQFF. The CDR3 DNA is TGTGCCAGCAGCTTAGTTAGAGGATCCTACAATGAGCAGTTCTTC.

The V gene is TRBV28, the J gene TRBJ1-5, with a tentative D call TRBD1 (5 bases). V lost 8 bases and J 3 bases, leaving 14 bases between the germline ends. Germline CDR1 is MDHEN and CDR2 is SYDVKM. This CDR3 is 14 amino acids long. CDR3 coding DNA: TGTGCCAGCTTCCAGGGATCACCCAATCAGCCCCAGCATTTT. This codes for CASFQGSPNQPQHF.

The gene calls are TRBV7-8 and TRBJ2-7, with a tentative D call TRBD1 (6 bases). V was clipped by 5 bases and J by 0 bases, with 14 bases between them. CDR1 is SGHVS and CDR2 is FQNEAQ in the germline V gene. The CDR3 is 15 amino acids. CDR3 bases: TGTGCCAGCAGCGTAACCGGGACAACCTCCTACGAGCAGTACTTC. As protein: CASSVTGTTSYEQYF. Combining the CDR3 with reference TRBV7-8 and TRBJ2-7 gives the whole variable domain GAGVSQSPRYKVAKRGQDVALRCDPISGHVSLFWYQQALGQGPEFLTYFQNEAQLDKSGLPSDRFFAERPEGSVSTLKIQRTQQEDSAVYLCASSVTGTTSYEQYFGPGTRLTVT.

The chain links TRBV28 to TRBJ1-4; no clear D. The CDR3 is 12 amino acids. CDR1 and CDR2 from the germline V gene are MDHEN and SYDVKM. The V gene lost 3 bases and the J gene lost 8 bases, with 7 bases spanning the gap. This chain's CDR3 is CASSFTVEKLFF. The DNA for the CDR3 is TGTGCCAGCAGTTTCACAGTCGAAAAACTGTTTTTT.

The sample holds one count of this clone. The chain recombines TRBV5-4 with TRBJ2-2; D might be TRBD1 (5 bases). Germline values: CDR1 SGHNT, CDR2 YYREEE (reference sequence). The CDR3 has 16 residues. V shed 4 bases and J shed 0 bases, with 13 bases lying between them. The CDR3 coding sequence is TGTGCCAGCAGCCCTGACAGTTACGCGAACACCGGGGAGCTGTTTTTT. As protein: CASSPDSYANTGELFF.

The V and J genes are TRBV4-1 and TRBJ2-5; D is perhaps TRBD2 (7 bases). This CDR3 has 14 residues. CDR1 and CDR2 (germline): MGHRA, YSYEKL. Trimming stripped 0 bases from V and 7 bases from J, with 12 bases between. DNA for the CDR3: TGCGCCAGCAGCCAAGATACAGGGAGGGGGACCCAGTACTTC. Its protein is CASSQDTGRGTQYF.

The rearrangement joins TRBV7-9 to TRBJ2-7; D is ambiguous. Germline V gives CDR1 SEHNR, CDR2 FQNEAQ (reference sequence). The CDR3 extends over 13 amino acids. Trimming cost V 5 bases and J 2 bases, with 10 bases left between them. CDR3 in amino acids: CASSTQAAYEQYF. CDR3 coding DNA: TGTGCCAGCAGCACCCAGGCAGCCTACGAGCAGTACTTC.

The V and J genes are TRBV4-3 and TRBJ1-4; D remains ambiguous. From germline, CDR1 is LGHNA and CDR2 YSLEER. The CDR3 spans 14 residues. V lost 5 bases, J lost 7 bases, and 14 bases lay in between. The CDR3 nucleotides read TGCGCCAGCAGCTATGGGAGGGTAGGTGAAAAACTGTTTTTT. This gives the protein CASSYGRVGEKLFF.

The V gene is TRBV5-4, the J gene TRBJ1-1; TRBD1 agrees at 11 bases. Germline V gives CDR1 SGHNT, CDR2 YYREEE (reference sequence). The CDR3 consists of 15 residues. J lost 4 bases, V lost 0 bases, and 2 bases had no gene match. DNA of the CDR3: TGTGCCAGCAGCTTGGGGGACAGGGGGGTCACTGAAGCTTTCTTT. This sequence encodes CASSLGDRGVTEAFF.

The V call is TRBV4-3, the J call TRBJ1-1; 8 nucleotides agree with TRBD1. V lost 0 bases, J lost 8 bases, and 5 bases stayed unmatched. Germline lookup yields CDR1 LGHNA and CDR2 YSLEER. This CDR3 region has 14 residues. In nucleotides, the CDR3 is TGCGCCAGCAGCCAAGATAAGGACAGGGTCGAAGCTTTCTTT. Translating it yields CASSQDKDRVEAFF.

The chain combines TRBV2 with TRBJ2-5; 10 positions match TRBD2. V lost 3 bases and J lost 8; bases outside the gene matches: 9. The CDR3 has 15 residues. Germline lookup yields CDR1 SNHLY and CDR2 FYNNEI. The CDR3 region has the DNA TGTGCCAGCAGTGACCGTAGCGGGGGGCCCGCAACCCAGTACTTC. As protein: CASSDRSGGPATQYF.

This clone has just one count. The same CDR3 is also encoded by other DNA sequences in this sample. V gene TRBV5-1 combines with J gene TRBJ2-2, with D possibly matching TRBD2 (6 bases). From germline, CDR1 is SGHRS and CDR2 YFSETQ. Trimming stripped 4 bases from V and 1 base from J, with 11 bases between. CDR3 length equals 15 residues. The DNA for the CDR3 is TGCGCCAGCAGCCCTGGGACTTTGAACACCGGGGAGCTGTTTTTT. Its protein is CASSPGTLNTGELFF.